The clone carrying this TCR beta chain was seen a handful of times. As yet, its antigen is unknown. MiXCR was run by TCRdb on the 5' RACE reads, yielding one entry per CDR3 protein. Found here are some 1,600,000 distinct CDR3 sequences, under 35% of them singletons; the top ten hold roughly 0.3%. The V gene lost 10 bases and the J gene lost 2 bases, with 18 bases spanning the gap. The CDR3 has 15 amino acids. Germline V gene sequence: CDR1 MNHEY, CDR2 SVGEGT. These data come from a study of identical twins. General observations from the study: Beta clonotypes that were abundant in cord blood contained fewer insertions, a pattern absent from memory repertoires.

The sample was cord blood. The chain combines TRBV6-2 or TRBV6-3 with TRBJ2-1, with D possibly being TRBD1 or TRBD2 (5 bases each). This receptor was identified in a newborn girl in good health. The CDR3 DNA reads as TGTGCCACCTCGACCCGGGACCGTACCTACAATGAGCAGTTCTTC. This sequence encodes CATSTRDRTYNEQFF.